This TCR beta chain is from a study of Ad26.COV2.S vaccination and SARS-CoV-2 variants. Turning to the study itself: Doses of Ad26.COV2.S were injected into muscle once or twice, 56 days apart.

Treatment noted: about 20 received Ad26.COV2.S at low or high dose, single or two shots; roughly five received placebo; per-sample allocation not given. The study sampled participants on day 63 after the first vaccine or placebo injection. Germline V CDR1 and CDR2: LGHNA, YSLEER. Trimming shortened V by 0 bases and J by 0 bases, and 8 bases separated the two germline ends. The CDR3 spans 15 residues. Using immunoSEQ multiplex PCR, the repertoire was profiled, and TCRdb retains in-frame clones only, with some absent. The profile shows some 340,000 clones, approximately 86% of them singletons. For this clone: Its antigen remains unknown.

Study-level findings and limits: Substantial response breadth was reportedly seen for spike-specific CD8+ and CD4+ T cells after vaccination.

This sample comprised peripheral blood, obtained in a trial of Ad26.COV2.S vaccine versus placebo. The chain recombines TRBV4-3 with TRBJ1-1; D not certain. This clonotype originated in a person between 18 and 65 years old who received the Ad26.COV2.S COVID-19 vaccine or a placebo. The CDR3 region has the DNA TGCGCCAGCAGCCAAGATGGGCAAATGAACACTGAAGCTTTCTTT. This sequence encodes CASSQDGQMNTEAFF.